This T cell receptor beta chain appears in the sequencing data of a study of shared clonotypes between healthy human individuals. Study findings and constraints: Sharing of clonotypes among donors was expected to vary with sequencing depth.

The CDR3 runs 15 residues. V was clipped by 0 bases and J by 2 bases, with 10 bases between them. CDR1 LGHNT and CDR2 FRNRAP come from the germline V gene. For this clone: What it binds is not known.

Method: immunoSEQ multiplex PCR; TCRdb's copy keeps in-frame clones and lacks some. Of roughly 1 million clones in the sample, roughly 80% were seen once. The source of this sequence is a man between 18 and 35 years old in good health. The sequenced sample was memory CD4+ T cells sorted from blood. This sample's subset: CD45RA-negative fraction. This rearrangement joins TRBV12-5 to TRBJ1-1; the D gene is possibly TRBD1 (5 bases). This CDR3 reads CASGLVGQLNTEAFF. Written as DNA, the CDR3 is TGTGCTAGTGGTTTGGTAGGACAATTAAACACTGAAGCTTTCTTT.